This T cell receptor beta chain was captured in a study of control samples from healthy donors and cancer patients. The CDR3 contains 15 residues. Germline CDR1 LGHNA, CDR2 YSLEER. Trimming took 0 bases from V and 6 from J, leaving 15 bases between them. TCRdb's table, derived via immunoSEQ multiplex PCR, lists solely in-frame clones and lacks some. The data contain roughly 100,000 clones, 83% of them singletons. The TCR comes from a woman aged 45-59 years in good health. Source material: blood. This chain uses TRBV4-3 with TRBJ2-7; no firm D call. This chain's CDR3 is CASSQDPPGRGEQYF. The CDR3 coding sequence is TGCGCCAGCAGCCAAGACCCGCCAGGAAGAGGCGAGCAGTACTTC.